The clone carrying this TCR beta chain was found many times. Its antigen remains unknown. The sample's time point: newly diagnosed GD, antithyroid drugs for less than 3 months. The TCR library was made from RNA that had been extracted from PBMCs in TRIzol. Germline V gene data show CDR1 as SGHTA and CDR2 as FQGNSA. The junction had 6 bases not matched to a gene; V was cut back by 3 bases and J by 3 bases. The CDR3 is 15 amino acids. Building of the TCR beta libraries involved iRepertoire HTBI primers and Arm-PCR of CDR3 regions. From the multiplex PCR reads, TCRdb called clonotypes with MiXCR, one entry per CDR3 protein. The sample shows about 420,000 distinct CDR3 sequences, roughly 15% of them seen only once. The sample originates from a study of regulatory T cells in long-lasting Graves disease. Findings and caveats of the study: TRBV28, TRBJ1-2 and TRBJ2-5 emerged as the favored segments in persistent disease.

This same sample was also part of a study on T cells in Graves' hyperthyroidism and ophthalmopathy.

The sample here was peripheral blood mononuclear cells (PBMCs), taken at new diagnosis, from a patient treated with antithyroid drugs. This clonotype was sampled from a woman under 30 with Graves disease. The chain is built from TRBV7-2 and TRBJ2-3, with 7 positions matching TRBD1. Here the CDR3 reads CASSLEGGGTDTQYF. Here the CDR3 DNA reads TGTGCCAGCAGCTTGGAAGGGGGCGGAACAGATACGCAGTATTTT.